The 28 T cell receptor beta chains in this list originate from one sample, sequenced in a study of blood T cell repertoires in COVID-19. Method: immunoSEQ multiplex PCR; TCRdb's copy keeps in-frame clones and lacks some. Counted here are roughly 100,000 clones, around 90% occurring once; the ten biggest clones make up approximately 1.9%. Material for sequencing was peripheral blood. These receptors originate from a woman in her 50s with COVID-19, enrolled during active disease.

V usage is TRBV2 and J usage is TRBJ1-2; a weak D match, TRBD1 (6 bases). The CDR3 consists of 11 residues. Germline V CDR1 and CDR2: SNHLY, FYNNEI. V was trimmed by 6 bases and J by 7 bases, leaving 9 bases between them. CDR3 amino acids: CASRADSGYTF. DNA for the CDR3: TGTGCCAGCAGGGCGGACAGTGGCTACACCTTC.

As concerns this clone: Other DNA sequences in the sample encode the same CDR3. The chain is built from TRBV13 and TRBJ2-2; tentatively, D is TRBD2 (7 bases). V gave up 7 bases and J gave up 4 bases, with 19 bases separating them. This CDR3 has 16 residues. The germline V gene has CDR1 PRHDT and CDR2 FYEKMQ (reference sequence). The chain's CDR3 is CASNLGGGRGTGELFF. CDR3 nucleotide sequence: TGTGCCAGCAATCTAGGGGGGGGCAGAGGCACCGGGGAGCTGTTTTTT.

The V call is TRBV6-6, the J call TRBJ1-1; D unclear. The ends were cut back, 2 bases at V and 0 bases at J, with 13 bases in the middle. Germline V gene lookup returns CDR1 MNHNY and CDR2 SVGAGI (reference sequence). There are 16 residues in the CDR3. CDR3 region: CASSYLRDKMNTEAFF. The CDR3 nucleotides are TGTGCCAGCAGTTACCTAAGAGACAAAATGAACACTGAAGCTTTCTTT.

The chain employs TRBV7-3 and TRBJ2-1; TRBD2 agrees at 8 bases. The CDR3 length is 16 residues. Germline assignment: CDR1 SGHTA and CDR2 FQGTGA. Trimming took 5 bases from V and 5 from J; bases not matched to a gene: 11. Written as DNA, the CDR3 is TGTGCCAGCAGCCCACACAGCGGGGGACGAAACAATGAGCAGTTCTTC. This encodes CASSPHSGGRNNEQFF.

This clone showed up just once. V gene TRBV5-4 combines with J gene TRBJ2-5; 10 nucleotides agree with TRBD2. Germline lookup yields CDR1 SGHNT and CDR2 YYREEE (reference sequence). Trimming removed 4 bases from V and 7 bases from J; junction bases left unmatched: 7. The CDR3 loop spans 14 amino acids. This CDR3 is CASSQAGGTRTQYF. The CDR3 nucleotides are TGTGCCAGCAGCCAAGCGGGGGGGACACGGACCCAGTACTTC.

The V gene is TRBV5-1, the J gene TRBJ2-7; maybe TRBD2 (5 bases). The ends were cut back, 0 bases at V and 2 bases at J, with 6 bases in the middle. Germline lookup yields CDR1 SGHRS and CDR2 YFSETQ. This CDR3 has 13 amino acids. CDR3 DNA sequence: TGCGCCAGCAGCTTGGACGGGGCCTACGAGCAGTACTTC. Protein sequence: CASSLDGAYEQYF.

V is TRBV3-1 (or the pseudogene TRBV3-2) and J is TRBJ1-2; tentatively, D is TRBD1 (6 bases). Trimming left V 2 bases short and J 2 bases short, with 18 bases between. This CDR3 spans 17 amino acids. The germline CDR1 and CDR2 sequences are LGHDT and YNNKEL (reference sequence). The CDR3 sequence is CASSQSGSGTGNYGYTF. As DNA, the CDR3 is TGTGCCAGCAGCCAATCGGGTAGTGGAACAGGGAACTATGGCTACACCTTC.

J is TRBJ2-7 and V is TRBV11-3, with 9 bases that match TRBD1. This CDR3 spans 14 amino acids. Per germline, CDR1 SGHNT and CDR2 YENEEA. V dropped 5 bases and J dropped 1; count of bases not matched to a gene: 3. CDR3 loop: CASSVGTGSYEQYF. CDR3 sequence (DNA): TGTGCCAGCAGCGTCGGGACAGGGTCCTACGAGCAGTACTTC.

This rearrangement joins TRBV25-1 to TRBJ1-1; D might be TRBD1 (5 bases). Germline V gene sequence: CDR1 MGHDK, CDR2 SYGVNS. V shed 1 base and J shed 1 base, with 10 bases lying between them. The CDR3 sequence is 15 residues long. The CDR3 is CASSEWGVTNTEAFF. CDR3 bases: TGTGCCAGCAGTGAATGGGGGGTAACGAACACTGAAGCTTTCTTT.

This clone was picked up one time. The chain employs TRBV7-2 and TRBJ2-7; D not certain. V dropped 3 bases and J dropped 4 bases, with 16 bases sitting between them. Per germline, CDR1 SGHTA and CDR2 FQGNSA. The length of the CDR3 is 15 residues. The CDR3 region is CASSFASLSPYEQYF. The DNA of the CDR3 is TGTGCCAGCAGCTTTGCGTCCCTAAGTCCTTACGAGCAGTACTTC.

The chain couples TRBV12-5 to TRBJ2-7, with TRBD2 as a possible D gene (6 bases). In germline, CDR1 is LGHNT, CDR2 FRNRAP. V was cut by 3 bases and J by 6 bases, with 15 bases left in between. The CDR3 runs 14 residues. The CDR3 DNA reads as TGTGCTAGTGGTTTAGGAGGGAACCTCGGCGAGCAGTACTTC. The encoded protein is CASGLGGNLGEQYF.

The chain links TRBV6-5 to TRBJ1-1, with a weak D call TRBD1 (5 bases). Trimming took off 0 bases at V and 7 bases at J, with 9 bases between the two ends. CDR3 length: 13 amino acids. CDR1 MNHEY and CDR2 SVGAGI come from the germline V gene. The DNA of the CDR3 is TGTGCCAGCAGTTACTCTAGGGGCGTTGAAGCTTTCTTT. Protein: CASSYSRGVEAFF.

V is TRBV4-1 and J is TRBJ1-4; TRBD1 matches 8 bases. With 4 bases clipped from V and 3 bases from J, the junction kept 7 bases outside the gene matches. The CDR3 contains 16 residues. Per germline, CDR1 MGHRA and CDR2 YSYEKL. The CDR3 bases are TGCGCCAGCAGCCCGGACAGGGATCCGGCTAATGAAAAACTGTTTTTT. Encoded protein: CASSPDRDPANEKLFF.

The DNA of the CDR3 is TGCGCCAGCGAGCAAGCGGGGGGCCAAACAGATACGCAGTATTTT. It specifies CASEQAGGQTDTQYF. The chain carries TRBV10-2 and TRBJ2-3; 9 nucleotides match TRBD2. CDR3 size: 15 residues. CDR1 and CDR2 from the germline V gene are WSHSY and SAAADI. The V and J ends lost 8 bases and 3 bases, in that order; junction bases with no gene match: 9.

The chain employs TRBV28 and TRBJ1-6, with TRBD1 matching 9 bases. The CDR3 length is 14 residues. The germline V gene has CDR1 MDHEN and CDR2 SYDVKM. J was trimmed by 10 bases and V by 5 bases; bases with no gene match: 6. Written as DNA, the CDR3 is TGTGCCAGCAGTGAACAGGGGGCAAACTCACCCCTCCACTTT. It yields the protein CASSEQGANSPLHF.

The V call is TRBV19, the J call TRBJ1-2; D is perhaps TRBD1 (5 bases). The germline gives CDR1 LNHDA, CDR2 SQIVND (reference sequence). V dropped 8 bases and J dropped 0 bases, with 16 bases sitting between them. CDR3 length: 15 amino acids. Here the CDR3 DNA reads TGTGCCAGTTCTACGTCGGGGGTAGCTAACTATGGCTACACCTTC. Amino acids: CASSTSGVANYGYTF.

In this sample, this clone turned up once. This chain connects TRBV27 to TRBJ1-2; 7 bases match TRBD1. Germline CDR1 and CDR2: MNHEY and SMNVEV (reference sequence). V lost 1 base and J lost 5; bases outside the gene matches: 7. The CDR3 contains 15 residues. The CDR3 DNA sequence: TGTGCCAGCAGTTTATACACAGGGGATGAGTATGGCTACACCTTC. Residues: CASSLYTGDEYGYTF.

The V and J genes are TRBV9 and TRBJ1-3; the match to TRBD1 covers 7 bases. CDR3 length: 17 residues. Germline trimming cut 3 bases from V and 4 bases from J; bases unmatched to any gene: 13. The germline V gene encodes CDR1 SGDLS and CDR2 YYNGEE. CDR3 protein: CASSARQGPYLGNTIYF. The CDR3 DNA is TGTGCCAGCAGCGCTCGACAGGGACCGTATTTAGGAAACACCATATATTTT.

This clone was found once. The chain combines TRBV29-1 with TRBJ1-2, with D possibly being TRBD1 (5 bases). This CDR3 has 13 amino acids. Germline assignment: CDR1 SQVTM and CDR2 ANQGSEA. Trimming shortened V by 4 bases and J by 4 bases, and 13 bases separated the two germline ends. The CDR3 region is CSVAGGESYGYTF. CDR3 DNA sequence: TGCAGCGTTGCTGGGGGGGAATCCTATGGCTACACCTTC.

This chain joins TRBV5-6 and TRBJ1-2; tentative D call: TRBD1 (5 bases). The CDR3 has 15 residues. Germline assignment: CDR1 SGHDT and CDR2 YYEEEE. V was cut by 4 bases and J by 4 bases, with 17 bases left in between. Here the CDR3 reads CASSPPRQRGYGYTF. In DNA form, the CDR3 reads TGTGCCAGCAGCCCCCCCCGGCAAAGGGGCTATGGCTACACCTTC.

The rearrangement uses TRBV7-3 and TRBJ1-3, with D maybe TRBD1 (6 bases). This CDR3 contains 17 residues. Germline CDR1 SGHTA, CDR2 FQGTGA. Trimming removed 5 bases at V and 2 bases at J, with 19 bases between. CDR3 bases: TGTGCCAGCAGCATTACCCGTTCTGGGGGCACTGGAAACACCATATATTTT. The encoded protein is CASSITRSGGTGNTIYF.

V gene TRBV10-3 combines with J gene TRBJ2-5, with 10 bases identical to TRBD1. Germline loops: CDR1 ENHRY, CDR2 SYGVKD. The CDR3 has 14 amino acids. The V segment lost 5 bases and the J segment 3 bases; nucleotides outside the gene matches: 3. Here the CDR3 reads CAISSGQGEETQYF. Written as DNA, the CDR3 is TGTGCCATCAGTTCTGGACAGGGGGAAGAGACCCAGTACTTC.

The chain uses TRBV2 and TRBJ1-1; D not certain. The CDR3 has 13 residues. Looked up from germline, CDR1 is SNHLY and CDR2 is FYNNEI. The V end lost 11 bases, the J end lost 1 base, and 14 bases lay between the germline ends. The CDR3: CAGRPTWNTEAFF. In DNA, the CDR3 is TGTGCCGGGCGACCCACCTGGAACACTGAAGCTTTCTTT.

Only one count was recorded for this clone. This sequence joins TRBV7-9 and TRBJ1-1; D is possibly TRBD1 (5 bases). The CDR3 length is 14 residues. Germline CDR1 SEHNR, CDR2 FQNEAQ (reference sequence). With 5 bases removed from V and 2 bases from J, the gap between germline ends came to 12 bases. Here the CDR3 reads CASSPAGHNTEAFF. The CDR3 region has the DNA TGTGCCAGCAGCCCCGCTGGACACAACACTGAAGCTTTCTTT.

The DNA of the CDR3 is TGTGCCAGCAGTCCCTCCCCAACAGGGTACCCCAATCAGCCCCAGCATTTT. It encodes CASSPSPTGYPNQPQHF. V gene TRBV2 combines with J gene TRBJ1-5; D might be TRBD1 (6 bases). The CDR3 spans 17 residues. The V gene's germline CDR1 is SNHLY and CDR2 FYNNEI. The V and J ends lost 5 bases and 3 bases respectively, with 20 bases between them. The complete variable domain, with remaining parts taken from reference TRBV2 and TRBJ1-5, reads EPEVTQTPSHQVTQMGQEVILRCVPISNHLYFYWYRQILGQKVEFLVSFYNNEISEKSEIFDDQFSVERPDGSNFTLKIRSTKLEDSAMYFCASSPSPTGYPNQPQHFGDGTRLSIL.

The V gene is TRBV9, the J gene TRBJ2-7, with TRBD2 as a possible D gene (6 bases). The CDR3 covers 14 residues. The germline V gene has CDR1 SGDLS and CDR2 YYNGEE. The V end lost 3 bases, the J end lost 2 bases, and 12 bases lay between the germline ends. The CDR3 is CASSEGTPPYEQYF. The CDR3 nucleotides read TGTGCCAGCAGCGAAGGGACTCCGCCCTACGAGCAGTACTTC.

The chain joins TRBV6-4 to TRBJ2-7; D unclear. V shed 4 bases and J shed 1 base, with 11 bases lying between them. Germline CDR1 and CDR2: MRHNA and SNTAGT. This CDR3 has 14 amino acids. This chain's CDR3 is CASSVSYSSYEQYV. CDR3 in DNA: TGTGCCAGCAGTGTGAGCTATAGTTCCTACGAGCAGTACGTC.

The gene calls are TRBV25-1 and TRBJ1-2, with a tentative D call TRBD1 (6 bases). V was trimmed by 6 bases and J by 2 bases, leaving 10 bases between them. Germline V CDR1 and CDR2: MGHDK, SYGVNS. CDR3 length: 13 residues. The CDR3 sequence is CASSNRVNYGYTF. CDR3 in DNA: TGTGCCAGCAGCAACAGGGTAAACTATGGCTACACCTTC.